Listed below are T cell receptor beta chains from one sample, sequenced in a study of T cells in localized non-small cell lung cancer. Sequencing used immunoSEQ multiplex PCR; TCRdb keeps in-frame clones, though not all of them. The data show several thousand clones, around 42% seen once. This material consisted of lung tumor tissue, taken before any cancer treatment. The receptors stem from a man aged 35-69 years with stage III lung adenocarcinoma. Each CDR3 is given with its conserved first and last residue. The D gene is left open where the match is weak. Where a row states a size, it is once, few, many or the class of an expanded clone; other rows omit it.

TRBD1 | TRBJ1-5 | NA | TRBV6-8 | TGTGCCAGCACCACGTCGGGACAGGGTAAGCAGCCCCAGCATTTT | CASTTSGQGKQPQHF
TRBD1 | TRBJ1-2 | few | TRBV6-8 | TGTGCCAGCAGTTGGAGGGGACAGCCGAACTATGGCTACACCTTC | CASSWRGQPNYGYTF
TRBD1 | TRBJ2-2 | NA | TRBV2 | TGTGCCAGTGAACAGGGGGCTTCGGAGCTGTTTTTT | CASEQGASELFF
TRBD1 | TRBJ2-1 | NA | TRBV18 | TGTGCCAGCTCGCCATTCGGGACAGGTGTATACAATGAGCAGTTCTTC | CASSPFGTGVYNEQFF
NA | TRBJ1-2 | NA | TRBV14 | TGTGCCAGCAGCCACCCTCCGCAGGGCTACACCTTC | CASSHPPQGYTF
NA | TRBJ1-2 | NA | TRBV19 | TGTGCCAGTAGAAGGGACAACTATGGCTACACCTTC | CASRRDNYGYTF
NA | TRBJ1-5 | NA | TRBV18 | TGTGCCAGCTCTGGGGGTGGAGATCAGCCCCAGCATTTT | CASSGGGDQPQHF
NA | TRBJ2-7 | NA | TRBV28 | TGTGCCAGCAGTTTATATCGGGACGGATCCTACGAGCAGTACTTC | CASSLYRDGSYEQYF
TRBD1 | TRBJ1-2 | few | TRBV30 | TGTGCCTGGAGCCCTGGACAGGGGGGGGACTATGGCTACACCTTC | CAWSPGQGGDYGYTF
NA | TRBJ2-7 | NA | TRBV19 | TGTGCCAGTAGTATCAGGGAATCCTACGAGCAGTACTTC | CASSIRESYEQYF
TRBD1 | TRBJ1-4 | few | TRBV11-3 | TGTGCCAGCAGCCAAGGTGGCGGAGCAAGGGGGCGGACCAATGAAAAACTGTTTTTT | CASSQGGGARGRTNEKLFF
NA | TRBJ1-1 | NA | TRBV6-8 | TGTGCCAGCAGAGGGGACCACGACGGCACTGAAGCTTTCTTT | CASRGDHDGTEAFF
NA | TRBJ2-7 | few | TRBV9 | TGTGCCAGCAGGGGATCAGGGGTCGGTAGTTTGGAGCAGTACTTC | CASRGSGVGSLEQYF
NA | TRBJ1-3 | NA | TRBV19 | TGTGCCATACCACGGGCCGTTTGGAGGGGGAGGAACACCATATATTTT | CAIPRAVWRGRNTIYF
NA | TRBJ2-3 | NA | TRBV4-1 | TGCGCCAGCAGCCCGGATAACACAGATACGCAGTATTTT | CASSPDNTDTQYF
TRBD1 | TRBJ2-2 | few | TRBV11-3 | TGTGCCAGCAGCTTGATGAGAACAGGGGCTGGTTGGGACACCGGGGAGCTGTTTTTT | CASSLMRTGAGWDTGELFF